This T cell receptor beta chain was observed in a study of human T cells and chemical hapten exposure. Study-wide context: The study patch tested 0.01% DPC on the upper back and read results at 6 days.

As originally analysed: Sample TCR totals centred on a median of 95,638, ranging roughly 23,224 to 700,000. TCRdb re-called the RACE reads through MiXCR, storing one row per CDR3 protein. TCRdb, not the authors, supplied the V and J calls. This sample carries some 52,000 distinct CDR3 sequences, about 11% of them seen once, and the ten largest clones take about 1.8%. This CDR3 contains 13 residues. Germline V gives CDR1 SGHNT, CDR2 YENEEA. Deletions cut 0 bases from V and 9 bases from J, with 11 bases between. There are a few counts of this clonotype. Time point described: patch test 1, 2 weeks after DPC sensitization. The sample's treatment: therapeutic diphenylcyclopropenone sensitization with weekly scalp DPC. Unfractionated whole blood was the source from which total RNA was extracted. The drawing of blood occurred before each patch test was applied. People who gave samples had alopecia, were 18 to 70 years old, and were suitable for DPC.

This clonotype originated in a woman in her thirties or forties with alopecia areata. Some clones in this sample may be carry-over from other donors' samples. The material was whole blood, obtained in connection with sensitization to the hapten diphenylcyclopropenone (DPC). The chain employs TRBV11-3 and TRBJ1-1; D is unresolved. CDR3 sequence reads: CASSLDFRAQAFF. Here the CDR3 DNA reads TGTGCCAGCAGCTTAGATTTTAGGGCACAAGCTTTCTTT.